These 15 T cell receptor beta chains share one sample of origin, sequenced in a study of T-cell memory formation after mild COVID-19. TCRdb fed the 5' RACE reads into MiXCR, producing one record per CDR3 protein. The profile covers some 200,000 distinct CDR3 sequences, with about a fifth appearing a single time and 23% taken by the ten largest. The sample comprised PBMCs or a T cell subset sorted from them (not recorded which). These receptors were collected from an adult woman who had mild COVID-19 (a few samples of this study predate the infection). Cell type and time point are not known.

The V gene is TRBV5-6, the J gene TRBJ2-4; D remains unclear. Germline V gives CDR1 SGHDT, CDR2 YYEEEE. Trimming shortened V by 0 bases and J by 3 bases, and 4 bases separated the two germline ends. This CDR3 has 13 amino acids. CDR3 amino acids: CASSLAGKNIQYF. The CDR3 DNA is TGTGCCAGCAGCTTGGCCGGCAAAAACATTCAGTACTTC.

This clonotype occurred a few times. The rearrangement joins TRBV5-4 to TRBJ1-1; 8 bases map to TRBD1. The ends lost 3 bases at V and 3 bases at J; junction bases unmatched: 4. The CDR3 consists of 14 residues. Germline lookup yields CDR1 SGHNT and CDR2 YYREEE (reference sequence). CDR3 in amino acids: CASSSMDRDTEAFF. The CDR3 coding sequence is TGTGCCAGCAGCTCCATGGACAGGGACACTGAAGCTTTCTTT.

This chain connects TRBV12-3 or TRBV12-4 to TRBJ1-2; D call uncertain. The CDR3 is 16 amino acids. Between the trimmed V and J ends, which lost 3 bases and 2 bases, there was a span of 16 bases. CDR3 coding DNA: TGTGCCAGCAGTTTTCTACCCAGCCAGCCGAACTATGGCTACACCTTC. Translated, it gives CASSFLPSQPNYGYTF.

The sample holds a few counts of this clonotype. The CDR3 bases are TGTGCCAGCGGGCACCCCGGGGAGCTGTTTTTT. It codes for CASGHPGELFF. The gene calls are TRBV19 and TRBJ2-2; D not certain. Germline V gene sequence: CDR1 LNHDA, CDR2 SQIVND (reference sequence). The V end lost 9 bases, the J end lost 6 bases, and 8 bases lay between the germline ends. CDR3 size: 11 residues.

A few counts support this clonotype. CDR3 loop: CASSFVTLQETQYF. CDR3 in DNA: TGTGCCAGCAGTTTCGTCACTCTACAAGAGACCCAGTACTTC. The chain uses TRBV12-3 or TRBV12-4 and TRBJ2-5, with D unresolved. Trimming took 3 bases from V and 2 from J, leaving 10 bases between them. This CDR3 spans 14 amino acids.

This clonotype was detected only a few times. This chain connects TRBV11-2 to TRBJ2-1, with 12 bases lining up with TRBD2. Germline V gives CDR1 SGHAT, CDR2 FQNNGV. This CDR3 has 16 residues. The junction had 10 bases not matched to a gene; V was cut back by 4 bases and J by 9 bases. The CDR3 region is CASSSSSGGALFEQFF. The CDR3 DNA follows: TGTGCCAGCAGCTCGTCTAGCGGGGGGGCATTGTTTGAGCAGTTCTTC.

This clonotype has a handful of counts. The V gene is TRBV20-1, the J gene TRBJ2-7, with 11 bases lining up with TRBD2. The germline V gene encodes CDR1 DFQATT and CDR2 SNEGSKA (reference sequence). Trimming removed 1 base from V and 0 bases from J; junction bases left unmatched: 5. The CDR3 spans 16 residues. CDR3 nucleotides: TGCAGTGCTAGAGGTCCACTAGCGGGGGACTCCTACGAGCAGTACTTC. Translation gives CSARGPLAGDSYEQYF.

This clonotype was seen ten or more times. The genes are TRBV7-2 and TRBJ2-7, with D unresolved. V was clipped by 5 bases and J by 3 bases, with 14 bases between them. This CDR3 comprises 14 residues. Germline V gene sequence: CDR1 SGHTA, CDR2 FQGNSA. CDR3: CASSLTGPYYEQYF. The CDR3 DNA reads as TGTGCCAGCAGCCTTACCGGGCCCTACTACGAGCAGTACTTC.

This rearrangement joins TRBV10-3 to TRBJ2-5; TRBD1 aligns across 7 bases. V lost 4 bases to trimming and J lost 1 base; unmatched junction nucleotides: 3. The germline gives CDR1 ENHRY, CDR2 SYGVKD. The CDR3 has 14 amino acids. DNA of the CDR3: TGTGCCATCAGTGGACGACAGGGCCAAGAGACCCAGTACTTC. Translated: CAISGRQGQETQYF.

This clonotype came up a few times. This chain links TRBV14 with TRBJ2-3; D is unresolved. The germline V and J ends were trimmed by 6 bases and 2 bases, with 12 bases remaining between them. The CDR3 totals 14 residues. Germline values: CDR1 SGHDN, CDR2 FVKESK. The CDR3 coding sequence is TGTGCCAGCAGTTTGGAGTCTTTCACAGATACGCAGTATTTT. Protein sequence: CASSLESFTDTQYF. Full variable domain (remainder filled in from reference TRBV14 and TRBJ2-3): EAGVTQFPSHSVIEKGQTVTLRCDPISGHDNLYWYRRVMGKEIKFLLHFVKESKQDESGMPNNRFLAERTGGTYSTLKVQPAELEDSGVYFCASSLESFTDTQYFGPGTRLTVL.

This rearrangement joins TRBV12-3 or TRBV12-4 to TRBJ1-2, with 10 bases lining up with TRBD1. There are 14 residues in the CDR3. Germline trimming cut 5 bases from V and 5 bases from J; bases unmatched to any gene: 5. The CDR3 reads CASSPLGQGYGYTF. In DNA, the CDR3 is TGTGCCAGCAGTCCCTTGGGACAGGGGTATGGCTACACCTTC.

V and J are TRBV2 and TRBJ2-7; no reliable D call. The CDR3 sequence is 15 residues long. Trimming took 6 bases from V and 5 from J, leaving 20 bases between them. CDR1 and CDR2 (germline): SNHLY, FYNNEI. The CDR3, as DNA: TGTGCCAGCAGAATCCCCTCGGGCCCGGCCAACGAGCAGTACTTC. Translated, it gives CASRIPSGPANEQYF.

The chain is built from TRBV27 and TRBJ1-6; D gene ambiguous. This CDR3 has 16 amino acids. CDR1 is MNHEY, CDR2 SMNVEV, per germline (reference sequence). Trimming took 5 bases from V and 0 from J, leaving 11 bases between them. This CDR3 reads CASSPGWISYNSPLHF. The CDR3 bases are TGTGCCAGCAGTCCAGGATGGATCTCCTATAATTCACCCCTCCACTTT.

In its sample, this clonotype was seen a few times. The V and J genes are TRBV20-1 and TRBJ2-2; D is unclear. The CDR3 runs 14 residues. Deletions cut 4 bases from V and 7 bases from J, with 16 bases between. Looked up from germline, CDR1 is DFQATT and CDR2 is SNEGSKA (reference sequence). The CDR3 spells CSAMVSDRIGELFF. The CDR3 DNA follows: TGCAGTGCTATGGTCTCGGACCGTATCGGGGAGCTGTTTTTT.

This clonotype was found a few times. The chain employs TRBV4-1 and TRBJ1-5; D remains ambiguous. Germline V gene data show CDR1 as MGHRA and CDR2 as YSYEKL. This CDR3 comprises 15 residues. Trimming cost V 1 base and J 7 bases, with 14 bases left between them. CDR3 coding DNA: TGCGCCAGCAGCCAAGGCCCAACGTCGGGGCAGCCCCAGCATTTT. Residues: CASSQGPTSGQPQHF.